These 32 T cell receptor beta chains were all obtained from the same sample, sequenced in a study of T cell responses to AZD1222 COVID-19 vaccine. TCRdb's table, derived via immunoSEQ multiplex PCR, lists solely in-frame clones and lacks some. The sample consists of 150,000 to 200,000 clones, around 94% of them appearing once. This specimen was peripheral blood, taken 28 days after the second AZD1222 dose. The receptors originated from an adult who received the AZD1222 COVID-19 vaccine.

J is TRBJ2-7 and V is TRBV27, with D possibly TRBD1 on 6 matching bases. The germline V gene has CDR1 MNHEY and CDR2 SMNVEV (reference sequence). V lost 3 bases and J 2 bases, leaving 11 bases between the germline ends. The CDR3 is 14 residues long. CDR3 sequence: CASSLLTGPYEQYF. In DNA form, the CDR3 reads TGTGCCAGCAGTTTGTTGACAGGCCCCTACGAGCAGTACTTC.

The chain uses TRBV14 and TRBJ1-2, with 9 bases aligning to TRBD1. V shed 4 bases and J 5 bases; nucleotides not matched to a gene: 5. The CDR3 contains 14 residues. Germline V gene sequence: CDR1 SGHDN, CDR2 FVKESK. CDR3 sequence reads: CASSPGQGRYGYTF. In nucleotides, the CDR3 is TGTGCCAGCAGCCCCGGACAGGGGAGGTATGGCTACACCTTC.

The chain joins TRBV19 to TRBJ2-7; D gene unclear. Germline assignment: CDR1 LNHDA and CDR2 SQIVND (reference sequence). V lost 8 bases and J lost 0, with 5 bases in between. The CDR3 has 11 residues. DNA for the CDR3: TGTGCCAGTTCCAACTCCTACGAGCAGTACTTC. Protein sequence: CASSNSYEQYF.

The chain recombines TRBV10-3 with TRBJ2-7; 8 bases agree with TRBD1. This CDR3 contains 14 residues. Germline-derived CDR1 and CDR2 are ENHRY and SYGVKD. The V and J ends lost 2 bases and 3 bases, in that order; junction bases with no gene match: 3. The CDR3 protein is CAISEPGTGYEQYF. In nucleotides, the CDR3 is TGTGCCATCAGTGAGCCCGGGACAGGCTACGAGCAGTACTTC.

This clone was seen only a few times. V usage is TRBV24-1 and J usage is TRBJ2-3, with D possibly TRBD2 on 6 matching bases. Germline V CDR1 and CDR2: KGHDR, SFDVKD. V lost 3 bases, J lost 5 bases, and 14 bases lay in between. This CDR3 comprises 15 residues. This CDR3 reads CATSDTTRRIDTQYF. DNA of the CDR3: TGTGCCACCAGTGATACGACTAGGAGGATAGATACGCAGTATTTT.

CDR3 bases: TGTGCCAGCAGTTCCGGGACCGGGAGGGAAAAACTGTTTTTT. Protein: CASSSGTGREKLFF. The chain links TRBV6-5 to TRBJ1-4, with TRBD1 as a possible D gene (5 bases). Trimming pared 4 bases from V and 8 bases from J, leaving 14 bases between. The CDR3 contains 14 residues. Looked up from germline, CDR1 is MNHEY and CDR2 is SVGAGI.

The chain recombines TRBV5-1 with TRBJ1-1, with TRBD1 matching over 10 bases. Germline-derived CDR1 and CDR2 are SGHRS and YFSETQ. The CDR3 runs 16 residues. J lost 4 bases, V lost 3 bases, and 9 bases had no gene match. CDR3 bases: TGCGCCAGCAGCTACACCGGGACAGGGGCTAGCACTGAAGCTTTCTTT. It is translated as CASSYTGTGASTEAFF.

This clone was counted a single time. This sequence joins TRBV18 and TRBJ2-7; no firm D call. The CDR3 totals 14 residues. The V end was cut by 2 bases, the J end by 1 base, with 9 bases between. Germline CDR1 and CDR2: KGHSH and LQKENI. CDR3 nucleotides: TGTGCCAGCTCACCAGTCCAGGAATCCTACGAGCAGTACTTC. Encoded protein: CASSPVQESYEQYF.

CDR3 amino acids: CASSQEPDENTEAFF. The CDR3 DNA sequence: TGCGCCAGCAGCCAAGAGCCGGACGAGAACACTGAAGCTTTCTTT. The chain is built from TRBV4-1 and TRBJ1-1; D is unclear. Germline CDR1 reads MGHRA; CDR2 reads YSYEKL. CDR3 length: 15 amino acids. The germline V and J ends were trimmed by 0 bases and 1 base, with 9 bases remaining between them.

This chain links TRBV15 with TRBJ1-5; perhaps TRBD1 as D (5 bases). CDR3 size: 17 residues. V shed 0 bases and J shed 0 bases, with 12 bases lying between them. Germline V gene lookup returns CDR1 LNHNV and CDR2 YYDKDF (reference sequence). CDR3 DNA sequence: TGTGCCACCAGCAGAGAATGGGGACGGTATAGCAATCAGCCCCAGCATTTT. Residues: CATSREWGRYSNQPQHF.

The rearrangement uses TRBV27 and TRBJ1-1; D unresolved. The CDR3 consists of 14 residues. V lost 0 bases and J 6 bases, leaving 11 bases between the germline ends. CDR1 MNHEY and CDR2 SMNVEV come from the germline V gene (reference sequence). CDR3 protein: CASSLSGPPAEAFF. The CDR3 DNA is TGTGCCAGCAGTTTATCCGGGCCCCCGGCTGAAGCTTTCTTT.

This chain connects TRBV28 to TRBJ2-6; 9 bases match TRBD1. Germline V gene sequence: CDR1 MDHEN, CDR2 SYDVKM. J gave up 0 bases and V 4 bases, and 7 bases lay outside the gene matches. CDR3 length: 18 residues. The CDR3 coding sequence is TGTGCCAGCAGTTCACCCGGGACAGGGTTCTCTGGGGCCAACGTCCTGACTTTC. This encodes CASSSPGTGFSGANVLTF.

The chain recombines TRBV7-9 with TRBJ2-2; 10 bases map to TRBD1. This CDR3 comprises 18 residues. Germline assignment: CDR1 SEHNR and CDR2 FQNEAQ (reference sequence). The junction had 12 bases not matched to a gene; V was cut back by 4 bases and J by 4 bases. The CDR3 DNA sequence: TGTGCCAGCAGCTCCCTGCCGGGACAGGGGACGGGCACCGGGGAGCTGTTTTTT. This encodes CASSSLPGQGTGTGELFF.

The genes are TRBV3-1 (or the pseudogene TRBV3-2) and TRBJ2-1; TRBD2 matches at 9 bases. This CDR3 is 13 amino acids long. CDR1 is LGHDT, CDR2 YNNKEL, per germline (reference sequence). V dropped 7 bases and J dropped 5; count of bases not matched to a gene: 3. CDR3 nucleotides: TGTGCCAGCAAACTAGCGGGTAACAATGAGCAGTTCTTC. It yields the protein CASKLAGNNEQFF.

The chain is built from TRBV6-6 and TRBJ2-1; D not certain. The CDR3 loop spans 13 amino acids. Germline lookup yields CDR1 MNHNY and CDR2 SVGAGI (reference sequence). V lost 6 bases, J lost 8 bases, and 14 bases lay in between. The CDR3: CASREGKLDEQFF. CDR3 coding DNA: TGTGCCAGCAGAGAAGGGAAGTTAGATGAGCAGTTCTTC.

This clone was recorded once. The rearrangement uses TRBV9 and TRBJ2-1, with TRBD1 matching over 9 bases. Germline V gene lookup returns CDR1 SGDLS and CDR2 YYNGEE. The CDR3 extends over 16 amino acids. Losses at the gene ends were 3 bases for V and 5 bases for J; bases not matched to a gene: 9. The CDR3 sequence: CASSAPRTGADNEQFF. The CDR3 DNA reads as TGTGCCAGCAGCGCCCCCCGGACAGGGGCGGACAATGAGCAGTTCTTC.

The CDR3 nucleotides read TGCGCCAGCAGCTTGGCGTTAGCGGGTAACTACGAGCAGTACTTC. Its translation: CASSLALAGNYEQYF. The rearrangement uses TRBV5-1 and TRBJ2-7, with 7 bases that match TRBD2. J gave up 3 bases and V 0 bases, and 6 bases lay outside the gene matches. CDR1 SGHRS and CDR2 YFSETQ come from the germline V gene. The CDR3 contains 15 residues.

The chain combines TRBV30 with TRBJ2-5; D not resolved. Between the trimmed V and J ends, which lost 2 bases and 5 bases, there was a span of 12 bases. Germline CDR1 GTSNPN, CDR2 SVGIG (reference sequence). CDR3 length equals 13 residues. For the CDR3, the DNA is TGTGCCTGGAGTCCTATAATATTTGAGACCCAGTACTTC. Translated: CAWSPIIFETQYF. The variable domain in full, completed from reference TRBV30 and TRBJ2-5, reads SQTIHQWPATLVQPVGSPLSLECTVEGTSNPNLYWYRQAAGRGLQLLFYSVGIGQISSEVPQNLSASRPQDRQFILSSKKLLLSDSGFYLCAWSPIIFETQYFGPGTRLLVL.

The chain is built from TRBV30 and TRBJ1-3, with 7 bases aligning to TRBD1. From germline, CDR1 is GTSNPN and CDR2 SVGIG (reference sequence). CDR3 length: 13 residues. V gave up 0 bases and J gave up 5 bases; unmatched junction bases: 1. CDR3 loop: CAWSVQGRNTIYF. The CDR3 nucleotides are TGTGCCTGGAGTGTACAGGGGAGAAACACCATATATTTT.

The chain combines TRBV9 with TRBJ2-7, with TRBD2 matching over 7 bases. Germline trimming cut 1 base from V and 7 bases from J; bases unmatched to any gene: 8. CDR3 length equals 14 residues. Germline-derived CDR1 and CDR2 are SGDLS and YYNGEE. This chain's CDR3 is CASSVSSGKFEQYF. CDR3 coding DNA: TGTGCCAGCAGCGTATCAAGCGGGAAATTTGAGCAGTACTTC.

The chain is built from TRBV28 and TRBJ2-1, with 13 bases fitting TRBD2. Germline-derived CDR1 and CDR2 are MDHEN and SYDVKM. Trimming cost V 10 bases and J 8 bases; bases outside gene matches: 8. This CDR3 spans 14 amino acids. The CDR3 region has the DNA TGTGCCACACTAGCGGGAGGGGCCGGGCATGAGCAGTTCTTC. Amino acid sequence: CATLAGGAGHEQFF.

This clone was found once. The rearrangement joins TRBV7-9 to TRBJ2-5, with TRBD2 matching 8 bases. V lost 5 bases to trimming and J lost 5 bases; unmatched junction nucleotides: 10. The germline CDR1 and CDR2 sequences are SEHNR and FQNEAQ (reference sequence). The CDR3 runs to 15 residues. In DNA, the CDR3 is TGTGCCAGCAGCCCCCCCGTTCGGGGGGGGGAGACCCAGTACTTC. This sequence encodes CASSPPVRGGETQYF.

The chain carries TRBV5-5 and TRBJ1-1, with unresolved D. Germline CDR1 SGHKS, CDR2 YYEKEE (reference sequence). The V and J ends lost 3 bases and 5 bases respectively, with 17 bases between them. The CDR3 sequence is 15 residues long. The CDR3 is CASSSHEASSTEAFF. CDR3 coding DNA: TGTGCCAGCAGCTCCCATGAGGCTTCGAGTACTGAAGCTTTCTTT.

The rearrangement links TRBV4-3 to TRBJ1-2; TRBD1 matches at 9 bases. The junction had 3 bases not matched to a gene; V was cut back by 2 bases and J by 5 bases. The CDR3 runs 14 residues. The germline V gene has CDR1 LGHNA and CDR2 YSLEER. The CDR3 sequence: CASSQSDRGYGYTF. The CDR3 bases are TGCGCCAGCAGCCAATCGGACAGGGGATATGGCTACACCTTC.

J is TRBJ1-5 and V is TRBV6-1; 10 nucleotides agree with TRBD1. The CDR3 length is 16 residues. Germline trimming cut 3 bases from V and 5 bases from J; bases unmatched to any gene: 7. The V gene's germline CDR1 is MNHNS and CDR2 SASEGT. The CDR3, as DNA: TGTGCCAGCAGTGACTGGGACAGGGGATCGGATCAGCCCCAGCATTTT. Translated: CASSDWDRGSDQPQHF.

This chain uses TRBV7-3 with TRBJ2-4, with TRBD2 identical over 7 bases. Trimming cost V 5 bases and J 8 bases; bases outside gene matches: 6. The CDR3 loop spans 13 amino acids. Germline values: CDR1 SGHTA, CDR2 FQGTGA. The CDR3 DNA sequence: TGTGCCAGCAGCCCAAGCGGGATGGACATTCAGTACTTC. The encoded protein is CASSPSGMDIQYF.

The genes are TRBV6-5 and TRBJ2-7; possibly TRBD2 for D (5 bases). Germline assignment: CDR1 MNHEY and CDR2 SVGAGI. The CDR3 loop spans 14 amino acids. Trimming removed 6 bases from V and 5 bases from J, with 17 bases in between. This CDR3 reads CASSPRLLRDEQYF. CDR3 DNA sequence: TGTGCCAGCAGCCCCCGACTACTCCGGGACGAGCAGTACTTC.

The genes are TRBV12-5 and TRBJ1-6, with D unresolved. Germline V gene lookup returns CDR1 LGHNT and CDR2 FRNRAP. The germline V and J ends were trimmed by 1 base and 2 bases, with 6 bases remaining between them. This CDR3 is 15 amino acids long. The CDR3 here is CASGLEGPYNSPLHF. The DNA for the CDR3 is TGTGCTAGTGGTTTGGAAGGGCCCTATAATTCACCCCTCCACTTT. Full variable domain (rest looked up from reference TRBV12-5 and TRBJ1-6): DARVTQTPRHKVTEMGQEVTMRCQPILGHNTVFWYRQTMMQGLELLAYFRNRAPLDDSGMPKDRFSAEMPDATLATLKIQPSEPRDSAVYFCASGLEGPYNSPLHFGNGTRLTVT.

The rearrangement joins TRBV15 to TRBJ1-1; TRBD1 matches 7 bases. V lost 4 bases and J lost 4; bases outside the gene matches: 6. This CDR3 contains 14 residues. CDR1 is LNHNV and CDR2 is YYDKDF in the germline V gene (reference sequence). The CDR3 DNA follows: TGTGCCACCAGCATGTCCAGGGGGGGCACTGAAGCTTTCTTT. This encodes CATSMSRGGTEAFF.

The rearrangement links TRBV5-4 to TRBJ1-2, with D possibly TRBD1 on 6 matching bases. The germline gives CDR1 SGHNT, CDR2 YYREEE (reference sequence). Deletions cut 4 bases from V and 9 bases from J, with 28 bases between. The CDR3 extends over 17 amino acids. This CDR3 is CASSTLTGSGGFYRYTF. DNA for the CDR3: TGTGCCAGCAGCACCCTAACAGGGAGTGGGGGCTTTTACCGCTACACCTTC.

This clone appeared a single time. V is TRBV7-9 and J is TRBJ2-7; D call uncertain. CDR1 and CDR2 (germline): SEHNR, FQNEAQ (reference sequence). The CDR3 totals 12 residues. Trimming cost V 5 bases and J 3 bases, with 8 bases left between them. The CDR3 protein is CASSVTDYEQYF. DNA for the CDR3: TGTGCCAGCAGCGTAACAGACTACGAGCAGTACTTC.

This clone was recorded only once. This sequence joins TRBV6-5 and TRBJ1-4, with D uncertain. This CDR3 has 14 residues. Trimming took off 6 bases at V and 8 bases at J, with 16 bases between the two ends. Germline CDR1 MNHEY, CDR2 SVGAGI. CDR3 sequence: CASRIHKAREKLFF. Written as DNA, the CDR3 is TGTGCCAGCAGAATACACAAAGCAAGGGAAAAACTGTTTTTT.